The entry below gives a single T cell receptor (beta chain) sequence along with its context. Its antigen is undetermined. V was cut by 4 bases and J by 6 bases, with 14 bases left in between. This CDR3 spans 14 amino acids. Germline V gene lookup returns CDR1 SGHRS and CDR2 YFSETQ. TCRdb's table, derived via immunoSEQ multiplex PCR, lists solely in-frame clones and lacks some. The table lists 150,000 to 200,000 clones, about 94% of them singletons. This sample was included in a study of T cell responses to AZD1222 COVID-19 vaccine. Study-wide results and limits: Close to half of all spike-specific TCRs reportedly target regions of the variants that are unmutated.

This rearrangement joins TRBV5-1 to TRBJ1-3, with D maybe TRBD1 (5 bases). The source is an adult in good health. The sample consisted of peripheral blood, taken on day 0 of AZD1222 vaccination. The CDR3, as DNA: TGCGCCAGCAGCCGCCAGGGCGTTGAAAACACCATATATTTT. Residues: CASSRQGVENTIYF.